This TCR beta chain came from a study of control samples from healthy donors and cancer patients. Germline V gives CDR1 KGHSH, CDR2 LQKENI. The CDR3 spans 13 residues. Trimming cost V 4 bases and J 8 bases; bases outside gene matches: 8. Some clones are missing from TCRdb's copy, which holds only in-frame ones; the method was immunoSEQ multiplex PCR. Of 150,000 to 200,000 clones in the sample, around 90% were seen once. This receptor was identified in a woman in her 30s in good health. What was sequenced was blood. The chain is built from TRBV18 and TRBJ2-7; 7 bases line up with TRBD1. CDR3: CASSLGTADKQYF. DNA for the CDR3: TGTGCCAGCTCACTCGGGACAGCCGACAAGCAGTACTTC.